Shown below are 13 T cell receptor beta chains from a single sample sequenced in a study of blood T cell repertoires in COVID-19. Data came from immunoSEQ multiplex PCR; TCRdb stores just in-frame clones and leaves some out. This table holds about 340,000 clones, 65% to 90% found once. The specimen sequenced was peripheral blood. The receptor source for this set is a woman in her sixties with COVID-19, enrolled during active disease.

CDR3 in amino acids: CASSLDLETQYF. CDR3 DNA sequence: TGTGCCAGCAGCTTAGATCTAGAGACCCAGTACTTC. The rearrangement joins TRBV11-2 to TRBJ2-5; D gene unclear. The germline gives CDR1 SGHAT, CDR2 FQNNGV. V lost 0 bases and J 4 bases, leaving 3 bases between the germline ends. This CDR3 contains 12 residues.

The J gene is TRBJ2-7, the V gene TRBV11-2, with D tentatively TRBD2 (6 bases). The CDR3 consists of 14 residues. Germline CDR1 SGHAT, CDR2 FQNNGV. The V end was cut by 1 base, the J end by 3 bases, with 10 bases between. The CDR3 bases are TGTGCCAGCAGCTTAGGATGGGGGGACTACGAGCAGTACTTC. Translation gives CASSLGWGDYEQYF.

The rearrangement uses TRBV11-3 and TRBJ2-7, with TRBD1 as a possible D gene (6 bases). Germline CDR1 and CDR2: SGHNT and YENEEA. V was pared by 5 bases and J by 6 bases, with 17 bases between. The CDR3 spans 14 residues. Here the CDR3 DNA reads TGTGCCAGCAGCATAACAGGGAGTCGCGGCGAGCAGTACTTC. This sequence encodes CASSITGSRGEQYF.

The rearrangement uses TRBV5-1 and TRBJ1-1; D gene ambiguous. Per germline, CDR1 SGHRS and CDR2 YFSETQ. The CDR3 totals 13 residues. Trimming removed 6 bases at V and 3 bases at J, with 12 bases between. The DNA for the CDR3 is TGCGCCAGCACAGCGGACGGGGACACTGAAGCTTTCTTT. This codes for CASTADGDTEAFF.

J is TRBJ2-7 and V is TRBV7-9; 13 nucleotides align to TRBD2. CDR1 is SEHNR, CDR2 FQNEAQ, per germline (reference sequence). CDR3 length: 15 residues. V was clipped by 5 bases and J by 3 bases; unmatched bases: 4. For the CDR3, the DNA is TGTGCCAGCAGCCTCGGGACTAGCGGGGACTACGAGCAGTACTTC. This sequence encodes CASSLGTSGDYEQYF.

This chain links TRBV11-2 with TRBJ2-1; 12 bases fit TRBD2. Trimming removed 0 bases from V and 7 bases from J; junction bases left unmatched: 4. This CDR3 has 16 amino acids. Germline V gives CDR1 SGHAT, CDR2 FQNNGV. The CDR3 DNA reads TGTGCCAGCAGCTTAGATCCTAGCGGGGGGGCAAATGAGCAGTTCTTC. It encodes CASSLDPSGGANEQFF.

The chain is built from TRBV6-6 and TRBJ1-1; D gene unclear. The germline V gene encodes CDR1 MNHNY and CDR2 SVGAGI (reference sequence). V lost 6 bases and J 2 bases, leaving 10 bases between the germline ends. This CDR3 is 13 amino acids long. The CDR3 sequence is CASRRTANTEAFF. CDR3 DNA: TGTGCCAGCAGACGAACAGCAAACACTGAAGCTTTCTTT.

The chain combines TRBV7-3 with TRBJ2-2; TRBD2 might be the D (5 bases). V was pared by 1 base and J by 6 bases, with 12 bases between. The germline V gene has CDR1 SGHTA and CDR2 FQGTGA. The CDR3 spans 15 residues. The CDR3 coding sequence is TGTGCCAGCAGCTTAAGGCCGAGGGCGGCCGGGGAGCTGTTTTTT. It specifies CASSLRPRAAGELFF.

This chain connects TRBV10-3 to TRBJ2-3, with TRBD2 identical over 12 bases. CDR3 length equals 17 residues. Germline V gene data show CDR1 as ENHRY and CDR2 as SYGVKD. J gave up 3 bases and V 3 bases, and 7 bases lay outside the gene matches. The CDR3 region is CAISDPGLAGRTDTQYF. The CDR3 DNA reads TGTGCCATCAGTGACCCCGGACTAGCGGGACGTACAGATACGCAGTATTTT.

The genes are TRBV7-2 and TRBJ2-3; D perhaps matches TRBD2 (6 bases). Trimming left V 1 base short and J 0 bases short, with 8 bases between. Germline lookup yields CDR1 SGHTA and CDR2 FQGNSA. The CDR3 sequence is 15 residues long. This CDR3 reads CASSLVGGSTDTQYF. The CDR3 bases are TGTGCCAGCAGCTTAGTCGGAGGGAGCACAGATACGCAGTATTTT.

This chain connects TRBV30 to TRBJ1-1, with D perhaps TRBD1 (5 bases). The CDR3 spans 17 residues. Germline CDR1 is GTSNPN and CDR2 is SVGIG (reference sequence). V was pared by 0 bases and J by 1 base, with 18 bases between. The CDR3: CAWSVGSGVWGNTEAFF. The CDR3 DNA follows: TGTGCCTGGAGTGTAGGGTCGGGGGTGTGGGGGAACACTGAAGCTTTCTTT. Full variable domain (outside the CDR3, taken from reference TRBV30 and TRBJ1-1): SQTIHQWPATLVQPVGSPLSLECTVEGTSNPNLYWYRQAAGRGLQLLFYSVGIGQISSEVPQNLSASRPQDRQFILSSKKLLLSDSGFYLCAWSVGSGVWGNTEAFFGQGTRLTVV.

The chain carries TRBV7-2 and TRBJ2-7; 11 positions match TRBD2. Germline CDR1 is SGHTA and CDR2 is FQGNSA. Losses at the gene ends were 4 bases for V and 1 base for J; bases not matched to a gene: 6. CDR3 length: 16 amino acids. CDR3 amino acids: CASSSSTSGASYEQYF. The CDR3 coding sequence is TGTGCCAGCAGCTCCTCGACTAGCGGGGCGTCCTACGAGCAGTACTTC.

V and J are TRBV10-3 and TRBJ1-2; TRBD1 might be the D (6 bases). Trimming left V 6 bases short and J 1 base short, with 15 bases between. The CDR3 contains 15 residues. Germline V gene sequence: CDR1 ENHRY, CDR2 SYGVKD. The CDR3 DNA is TGTGCCATCAGCGATGACAGGAAAGTTAACTATGGCTACACCTTC. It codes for CAISDDRKVNYGYTF.